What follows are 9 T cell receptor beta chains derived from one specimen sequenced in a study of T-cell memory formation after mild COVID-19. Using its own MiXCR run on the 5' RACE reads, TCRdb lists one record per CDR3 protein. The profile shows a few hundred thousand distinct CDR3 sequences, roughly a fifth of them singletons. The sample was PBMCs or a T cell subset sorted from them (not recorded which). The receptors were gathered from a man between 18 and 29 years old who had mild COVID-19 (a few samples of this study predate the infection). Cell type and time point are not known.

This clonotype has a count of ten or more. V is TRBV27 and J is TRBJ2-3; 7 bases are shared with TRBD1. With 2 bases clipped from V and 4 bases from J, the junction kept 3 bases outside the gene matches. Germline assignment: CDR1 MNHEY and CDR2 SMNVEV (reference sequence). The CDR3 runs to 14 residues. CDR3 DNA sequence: TGTGCCAGCAGTTTAGATAGGGGGCCAGATACGCAGTATTTT. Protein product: CASSLDRGPDTQYF.

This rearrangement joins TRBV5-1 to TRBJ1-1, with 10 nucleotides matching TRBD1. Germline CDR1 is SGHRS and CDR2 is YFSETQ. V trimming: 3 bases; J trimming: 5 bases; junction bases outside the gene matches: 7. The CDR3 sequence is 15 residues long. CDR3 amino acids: CASSWPGTGVTEAFF. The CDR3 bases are TGCGCCAGCAGCTGGCCCGGGACAGGGGTGACTGAAGCTTTCTTT.

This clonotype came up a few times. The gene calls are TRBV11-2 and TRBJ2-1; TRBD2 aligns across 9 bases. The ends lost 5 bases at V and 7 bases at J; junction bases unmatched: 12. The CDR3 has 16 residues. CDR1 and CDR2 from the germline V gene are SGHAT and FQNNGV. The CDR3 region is CASSHPSRGGRNEQFF. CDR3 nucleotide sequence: TGTGCCAGCAGCCACCCTTCGCGGGGGGGCCGTAATGAGCAGTTCTTC.

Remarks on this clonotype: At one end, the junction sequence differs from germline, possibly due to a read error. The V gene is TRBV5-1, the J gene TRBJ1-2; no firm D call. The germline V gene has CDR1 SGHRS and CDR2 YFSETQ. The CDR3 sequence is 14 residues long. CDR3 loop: CASSLAGEDYGYTF. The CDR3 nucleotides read TGTGCCAGCAGCTTGGCTGGGGAGGACTATGGCTACACCTTC.

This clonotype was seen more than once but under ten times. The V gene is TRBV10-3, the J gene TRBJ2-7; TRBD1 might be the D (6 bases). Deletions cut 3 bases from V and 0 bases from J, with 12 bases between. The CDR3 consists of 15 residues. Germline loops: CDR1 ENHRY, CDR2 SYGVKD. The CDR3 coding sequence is TGTGCCATCAGTGAACTAGGACAGCACTCCTACGAGCAGTACTTC. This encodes CAISELGQHSYEQYF.

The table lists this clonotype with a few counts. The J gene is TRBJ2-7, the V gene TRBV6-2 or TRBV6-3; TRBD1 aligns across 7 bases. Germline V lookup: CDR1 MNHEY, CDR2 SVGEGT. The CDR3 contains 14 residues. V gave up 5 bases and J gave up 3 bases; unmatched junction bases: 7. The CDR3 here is CASSPRTGRYEQYF. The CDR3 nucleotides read TGTGCCAGCAGTCCCCGGACAGGTCGCTACGAGCAGTACTTC.

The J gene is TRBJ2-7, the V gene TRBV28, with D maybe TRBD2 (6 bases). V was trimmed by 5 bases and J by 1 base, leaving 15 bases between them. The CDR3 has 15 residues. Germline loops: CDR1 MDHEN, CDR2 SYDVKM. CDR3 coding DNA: TGTGCCAGCAGTCCCATGAGGGGAGGTTCCTACGAGCAGTACGTC. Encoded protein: CASSPMRGGSYEQYV.

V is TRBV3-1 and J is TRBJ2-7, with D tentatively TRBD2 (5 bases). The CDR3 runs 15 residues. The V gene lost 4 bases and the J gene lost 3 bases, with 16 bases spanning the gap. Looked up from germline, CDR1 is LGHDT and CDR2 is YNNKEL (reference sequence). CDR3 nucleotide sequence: TGTGCCAGCAGCCCCTTTGTGGGAGCCAACTACGAGCAGTACTTC. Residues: CASSPFVGANYEQYF.

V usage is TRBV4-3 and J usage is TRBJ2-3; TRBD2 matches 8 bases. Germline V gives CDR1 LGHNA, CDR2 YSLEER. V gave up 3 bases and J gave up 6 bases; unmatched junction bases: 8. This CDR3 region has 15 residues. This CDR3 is CASSQGSGVTDTQYF. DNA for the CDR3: TGCGCCAGCAGCCAGGGTAGCGGGGTGACGGATACGCAGTATTTT.